This T cell receptor beta chain was identified during a study of CD8 T cells in ankylosing spondylitis. Overall study results and limits: Relatively rare in peripheral blood, disease-linked clones were also CD8+. Ankylosing spondylitis blood appeared to carry a characteristic TCR beta motif of several highly homologous variants.

Each TCR beta library was made by quantitative 5'-RACE that incorporated molecular barcodes. From the 5' RACE reads, TCRdb called clonotypes with MiXCR, one entry per CDR3 protein. The sample includes around 770,000 distinct CDR3 sequences, 19% seen only once; the top ten take about a fifth. Trimming left V 3 bases short and J 5 bases short, with 13 bases between. From germline, CDR1 is SNHLY and CDR2 FYNNEI. This CDR3 is 14 amino acids long. In regard to this clonotype: No antigen is known for it.

This clonotype originated in a male donor with ankylosing spondylitis. The sequenced sample consisted of blood, either unsorted or a sorted T cell fraction (not recorded which). V is TRBV2 and J is TRBJ1-1; tentatively, D is TRBD1 (5 bases). CDR3 protein: CASSEATRATEAFF. The CDR3 DNA is TGTGCCAGCAGTGAGGCAACCAGGGCGACTGAAGCTTTCTTT. The full variable domain, its missing parts supplied by reference TRBV2 and TRBJ1-1, is EPEVTQTPSHQVTQMGQEVILRCVPISNHLYFYWYRQILGQKVEFLVSFYNNEISEKSEIFDDQFSVERPDGSNFTLKIRSTKLEDSAMYFCASSEATRATEAFFGQGTRLTVV.